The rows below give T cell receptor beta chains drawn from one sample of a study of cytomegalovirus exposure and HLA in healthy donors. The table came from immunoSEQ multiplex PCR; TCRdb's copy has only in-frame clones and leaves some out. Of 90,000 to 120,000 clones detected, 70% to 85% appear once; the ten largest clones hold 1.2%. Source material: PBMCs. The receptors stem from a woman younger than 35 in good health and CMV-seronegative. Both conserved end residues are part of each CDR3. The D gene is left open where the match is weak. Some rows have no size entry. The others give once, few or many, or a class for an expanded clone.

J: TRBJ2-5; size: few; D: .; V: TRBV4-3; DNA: TGCGCCAGCAGCCAAGATCTGGTAGCTTCTCAAGAGACCCAGTACTTC; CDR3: CASSQDLVASQETQYF
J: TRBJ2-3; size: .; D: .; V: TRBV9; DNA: TGTGCCAGCAGTCTGGGCGACCCTAACACAGATACGCAGTATTTT; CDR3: CASSLGDPNTDTQYF
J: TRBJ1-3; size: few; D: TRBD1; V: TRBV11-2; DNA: TGTGCCAGCAGCTTAGATCTAATGGACAGGGTGCGTTCTGGAAACACCATATATTTT; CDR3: CASSLDLMDRVRSGNTIYF
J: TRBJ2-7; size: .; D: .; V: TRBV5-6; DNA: TGTGCCAGCAGCTTGGGACAGGCAGCCTACGAGCAGTACTTC; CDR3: CASSLGQAAYEQYF
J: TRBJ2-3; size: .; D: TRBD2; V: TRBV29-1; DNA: TGCAGCGTCCTGGCGGGGGGATTAGATACGCAGTATTTT; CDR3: CSVLAGGLDTQYF
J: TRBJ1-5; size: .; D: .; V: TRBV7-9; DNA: TGTGCCAGCAGCGACTATAATCAGCCCCAGCATTTT; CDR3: CASSDYNQPQHF
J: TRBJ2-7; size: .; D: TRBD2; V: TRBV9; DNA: TGTGCCAGCAGCGTATCCGGGACTAGTTTCTACGAGCAGTACTTC; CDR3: CASSVSGTSFYEQYF
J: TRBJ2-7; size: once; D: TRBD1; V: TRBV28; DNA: TGTGCCAGCAGGGTTGGCAGGGGGTACGAGCAGTACTTC; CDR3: CASRVGRGYEQYF
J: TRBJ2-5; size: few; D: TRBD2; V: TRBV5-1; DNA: TGCGCCAGCAGCTTAAGGACTAGCGGGGGCGCCAGGGGCGAGACCCAGTACTTC; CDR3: CASSLRTSGGARGETQYF
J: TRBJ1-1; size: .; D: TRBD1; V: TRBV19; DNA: TGTGCCAGTAGTTCCACAGGGGTCCGTCATGAAGCTTTCTTT; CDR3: CASSSTGVRHEAFF
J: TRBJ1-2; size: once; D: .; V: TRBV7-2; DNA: TGTGCCAGCAGCTTAGCGCCCAGGGGAACAGGCTACACCTTC; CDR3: CASSLAPRGTGYTF
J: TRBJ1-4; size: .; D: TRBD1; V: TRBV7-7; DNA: TGTGCCAGCAGCTTACAATCGGACAGGGGGACTACAACTAATGAAAAACTGTTTTTT; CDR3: CASSLQSDRGTTTNEKLFF
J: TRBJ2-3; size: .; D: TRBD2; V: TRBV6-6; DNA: TGTGCCAGCAGTTCCGGGACTAGCGACACAGATACGCAGTATTTT; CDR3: CASSSGTSDTDTQYF
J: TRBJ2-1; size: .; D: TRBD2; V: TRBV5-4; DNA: TGTGCCAGCAGGAGCGGGAACAATGAGCAGTTCTTC; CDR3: CASRSGNNEQFF
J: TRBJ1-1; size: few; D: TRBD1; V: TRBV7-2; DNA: TGTGCCAGCAGCACGGCGACAGGGGAAAGGTCTGAAGCTTTCTTT; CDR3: CASSTATGERSEAFF
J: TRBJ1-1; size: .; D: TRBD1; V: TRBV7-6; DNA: TGTGCCAGCAGCTTAGAGGCAGGGGGCCGGGTAGGTGAAGCTTTCTTT; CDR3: CASSLEAGGRVGEAFF
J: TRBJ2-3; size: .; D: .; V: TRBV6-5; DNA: TGTGCCAGCAGTTACGGTCGGGTTAGCACAGATACGCAGTATTTT; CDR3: CASSYGRVSTDTQYF
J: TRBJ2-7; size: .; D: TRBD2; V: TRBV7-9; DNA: TGTGCCAGCAGCCTAGCGGGGGGTCGGATCGAGCAGTACTTC; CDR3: CASSLAGGRIEQYF
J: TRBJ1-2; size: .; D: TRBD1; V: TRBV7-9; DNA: TGTTCCAGTAATACAGGGGACCCCAACTATGGCTACACCTTC; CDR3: CSSNTGDPNYGYTF
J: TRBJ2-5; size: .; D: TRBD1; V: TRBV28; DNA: TGTGCCAGCAGTCTCTCGACAGGGGGGGAGACCCAGTACTTC; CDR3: CASSLSTGGETQYF
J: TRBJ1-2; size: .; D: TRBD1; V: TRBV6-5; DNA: TGTGCCAGCAGGGGAGGACAGGAGGGCTACACCTTC; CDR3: CASRGGQEGYTF
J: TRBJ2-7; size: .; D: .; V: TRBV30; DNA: TGTGCCTGGAGCCGGGCCCGGAGGGAGGCGTCCTACGAGCAGTACTTC; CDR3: CAWSRARREASYEQYF
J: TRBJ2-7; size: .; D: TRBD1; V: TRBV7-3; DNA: TGTGCCAGCAGCTTAGGGACAGGGCGCCCCTACGAGCAGTACTTC; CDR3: CASSLGTGRPYEQYF
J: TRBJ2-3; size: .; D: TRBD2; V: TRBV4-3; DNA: TGCGCCAGCTCGACTAGCGGCACAGATACGCAGTATTTT; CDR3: CASSTSGTDTQYF
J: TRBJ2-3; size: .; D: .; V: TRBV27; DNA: TGTGCCAGCAGTTTATTTCGGGGGTCAGATACGCAGTATTTT; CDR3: CASSLFRGSDTQYF
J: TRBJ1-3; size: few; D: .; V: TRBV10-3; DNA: TGTGCCATCAGCCCACAGGGCTCTGGAAACACCATATATTTT; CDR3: CAISPQGSGNTIYF
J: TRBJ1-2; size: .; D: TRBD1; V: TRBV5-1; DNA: TGCGCCGGCAGCTCGGGACAGGGGGATATTGGCTACACCTTC; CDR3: CAGSSGQGDIGYTF
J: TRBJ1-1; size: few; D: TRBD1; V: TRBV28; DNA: TGTGCCAGCAGAGGACAGGTGAACACTGAAGCTTTCTTT; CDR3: CASRGQVNTEAFF
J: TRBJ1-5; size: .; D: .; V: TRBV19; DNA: TGTGCCAGTAGTATAGCATTCTACAGGGTCAATCAGCCCCAGCATTTT; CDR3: CASSIAFYRVNQPQHF
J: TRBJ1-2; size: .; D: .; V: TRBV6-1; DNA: TGTGCCAGCAGAGGGTGGACAGCCGGCTACACCTTC; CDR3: CASRGWTAGYTF
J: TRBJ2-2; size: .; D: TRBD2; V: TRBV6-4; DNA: TGTGCCAGCAGTGCTTTAGCGGGACCTGGCGGGGAGCTGTTTTTT; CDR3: CASSALAGPGGELFF
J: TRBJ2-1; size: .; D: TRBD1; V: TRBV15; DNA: TGTGCCACCAGCACGGACAGGAGCTCCTACAATGAGCAGTTCTTC; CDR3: CATSTDRSSYNEQFF
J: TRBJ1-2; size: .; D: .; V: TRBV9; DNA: TGTGCCAGCAGCGTAGCGAAAGGGTATGGGGCAGGGTCCTATGGCTACACCTTC; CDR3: CASSVAKGYGAGSYGYTF
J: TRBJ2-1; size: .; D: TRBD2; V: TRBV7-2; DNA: TGTGCCAGCAGCTTACCCGAACTAGCGGGAGTTTTCAATGAGCAGTTCTTC; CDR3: CASSLPELAGVFNEQFF
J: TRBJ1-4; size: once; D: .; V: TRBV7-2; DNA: TGTGCCAGCAGCTTATACCCGACAGCAACTAATGAAAAACTGTTTTTT; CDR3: CASSLYPTATNEKLFF
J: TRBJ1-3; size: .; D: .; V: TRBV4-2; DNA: TGTGCCAGCAGCTTGGGCAGGGGAAACACCATATATTTT; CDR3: CASSLGRGNTIYF
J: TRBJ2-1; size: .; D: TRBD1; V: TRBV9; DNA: TGTGCCAGCAGCGAGCAGGACAGGGCCAACAATGAGCAGTTCTTC; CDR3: CASSEQDRANNEQFF
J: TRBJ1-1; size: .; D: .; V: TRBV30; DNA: TGTGCCTGGAGTGAAGCGCCGAACACTGAAGCTTTCTTT; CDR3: CAWSEAPNTEAFF
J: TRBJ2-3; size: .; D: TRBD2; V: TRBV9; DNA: TGTGCCAGCAGCGTTCGGCCGGGAGGGGGAGATACGCAGTATTTT; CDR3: CASSVRPGGGDTQYF
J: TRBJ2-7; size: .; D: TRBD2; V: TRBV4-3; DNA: TGCGCCAGCAGCCATTACCGGGGGGGTTCAAGCTACGAGCAGTACTTC; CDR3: CASSHYRGGSSYEQYF
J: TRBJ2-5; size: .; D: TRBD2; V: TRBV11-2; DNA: TGTGCCAGCAGCAAAAGGACTAGCGGGGCGTACCAAGAGACCCAGTACTTC; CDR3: CASSKRTSGAYQETQYF
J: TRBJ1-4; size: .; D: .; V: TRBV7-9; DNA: TGTGCCAGCAGCTTAGAGGGGGGGATCACTGAAAAACTGTTTTTT; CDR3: CASSLEGGITEKLFF